The present T cell receptor beta chain was sequenced within a study of T-cell reconstitution after alpha-beta-depleted transplantation in children. The study's findings and limits: Newly produced T cells mostly provided counts and TCRbeta diversity after one year, as hyperexpanded clones declined.

As concerns this clonotype: As yet, its antigen is unknown.

Germline assignment: CDR1 SGHTA and CDR2 FQGNSA. Trimming left V 0 bases short and J 2 bases short, with 11 bases between. This CDR3 region has 15 residues. Unique molecular identifiers were used in preparing the TCRbeta library. One entry per CDR3 protein results from TCRdb running MiXCR on the PCR reads. There are about 590,000 distinct CDR3 sequences in the sample; 10% to 15% occur only once, and around 2.2% lies in the top ten. This chain links TRBV7-2 with TRBJ2-7; TRBD1 is a possible D gene (5 bases). This clonotype was sampled from a male patient younger than 18 who had a stem cell transplant for acute myeloid leukemia, so the T cells may come from the graft donor. Sequenced material: PBMCs, mostly from graft donor cells, taken 360 days after TCRalphabeta/CD19-depleted stem cell transplant. The CDR3 is CASSLARDSTYEQYF. CDR3 DNA sequence: TGTGCCAGCAGCTTAGCGCGTGACAGTACCTACGAGCAGTACTTC.